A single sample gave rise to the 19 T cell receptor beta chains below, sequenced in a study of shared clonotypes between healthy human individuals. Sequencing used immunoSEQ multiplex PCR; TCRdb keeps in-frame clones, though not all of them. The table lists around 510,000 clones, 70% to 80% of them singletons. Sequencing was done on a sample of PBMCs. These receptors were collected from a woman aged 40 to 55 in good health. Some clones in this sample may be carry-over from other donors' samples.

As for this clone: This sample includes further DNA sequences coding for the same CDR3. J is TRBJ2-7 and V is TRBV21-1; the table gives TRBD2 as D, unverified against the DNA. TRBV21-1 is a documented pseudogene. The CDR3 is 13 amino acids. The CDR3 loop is CASYRIENYEQYF. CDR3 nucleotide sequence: TGTGCCAGCTATAGAATAGAAAACTACGAGCAGTACTTC.

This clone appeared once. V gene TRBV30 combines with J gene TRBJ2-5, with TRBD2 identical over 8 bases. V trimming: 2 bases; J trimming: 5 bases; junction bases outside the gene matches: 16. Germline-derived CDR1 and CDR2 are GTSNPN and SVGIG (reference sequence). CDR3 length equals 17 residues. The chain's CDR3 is CAWSSWGRGSGTETQYF. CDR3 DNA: TGTGCCTGGAGTTCGTGGGGGAGGGGTAGCGGGACGGAGACCCAGTACTTC.

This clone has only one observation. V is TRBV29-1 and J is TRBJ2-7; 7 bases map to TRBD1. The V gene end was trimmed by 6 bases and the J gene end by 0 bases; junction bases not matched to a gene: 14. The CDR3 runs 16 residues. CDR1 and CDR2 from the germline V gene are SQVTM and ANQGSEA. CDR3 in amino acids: CSVENPRTGSSYEQYF. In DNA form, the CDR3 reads TGCAGCGTAGAAAACCCCCGGACAGGCAGCTCCTACGAGCAGTACTTC.

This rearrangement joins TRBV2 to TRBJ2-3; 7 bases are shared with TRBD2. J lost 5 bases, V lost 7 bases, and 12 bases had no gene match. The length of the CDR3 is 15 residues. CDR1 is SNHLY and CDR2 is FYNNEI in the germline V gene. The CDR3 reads CASTRGGPTLDTQYF. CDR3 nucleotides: TGTGCCAGCACCCGGGGAGGGCCTACTCTAGATACGCAGTATTTT.

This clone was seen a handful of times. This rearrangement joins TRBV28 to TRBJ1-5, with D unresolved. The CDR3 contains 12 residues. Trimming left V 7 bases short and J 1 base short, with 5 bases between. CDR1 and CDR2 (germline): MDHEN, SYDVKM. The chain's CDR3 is CASKASNQPQHF. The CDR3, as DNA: TGTGCCAGCAAAGCAAGCAATCAGCCCCAGCATTTT. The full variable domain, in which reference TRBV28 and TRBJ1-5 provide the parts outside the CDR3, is DVKVTQSSRYLVKRTGEKVFLECVQDMDHENMFWYRQDPGLGLRLIYFSYDVKMKEKGDIPEGYSVSREKKERFSLILESASTNQTSMYLCASKASNQPQHFGDGTRLSIL.

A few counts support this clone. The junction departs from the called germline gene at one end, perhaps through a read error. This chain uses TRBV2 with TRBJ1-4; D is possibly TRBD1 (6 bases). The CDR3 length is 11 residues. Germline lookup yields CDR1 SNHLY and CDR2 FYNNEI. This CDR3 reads CASSDQGTRIF. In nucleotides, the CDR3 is TGTGCCAGCAGTGATCAGGGGACAAGGATTTTT.

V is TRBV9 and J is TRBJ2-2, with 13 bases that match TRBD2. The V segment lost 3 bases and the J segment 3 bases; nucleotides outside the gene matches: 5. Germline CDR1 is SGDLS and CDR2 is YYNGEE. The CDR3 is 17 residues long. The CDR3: CASSGRTSGSHTGELFF. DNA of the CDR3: TGTGCCAGCAGCGGACGGACTAGCGGGAGCCACACCGGGGAGCTGTTTTTT.

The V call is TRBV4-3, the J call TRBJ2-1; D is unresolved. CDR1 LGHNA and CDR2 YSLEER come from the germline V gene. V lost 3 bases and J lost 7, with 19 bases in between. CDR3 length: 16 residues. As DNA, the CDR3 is TGCGCCAGCAGCCACTCCCCTGGGCGCAGCAGGAATGAGCAGTTCTTC. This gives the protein CASSHSPGRSRNEQFF.

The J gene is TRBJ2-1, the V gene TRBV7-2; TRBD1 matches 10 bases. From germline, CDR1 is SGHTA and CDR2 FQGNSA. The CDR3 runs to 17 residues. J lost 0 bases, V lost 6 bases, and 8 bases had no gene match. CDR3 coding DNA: TGTGCCAGCAGGGGACAGGGGACCCTCAGCTCCTACAATGAGCAGTTCTTC. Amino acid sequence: CASRGQGTLSSYNEQFF.

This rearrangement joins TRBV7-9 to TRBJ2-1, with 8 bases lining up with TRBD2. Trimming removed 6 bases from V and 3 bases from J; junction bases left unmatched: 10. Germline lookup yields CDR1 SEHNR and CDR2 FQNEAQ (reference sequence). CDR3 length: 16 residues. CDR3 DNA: TGTGCCAGCAGTCCCAGGACGGGACTAGTCTACAATGAGCAGTTCTTC. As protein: CASSPRTGLVYNEQFF.

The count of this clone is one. This chain's CDR3 is CASDRRGSSYEQYF. The CDR3 coding sequence is TGTGCCAGCGACCGCCGCGGGAGCTCCTACGAGCAGTACTTC. This chain joins TRBV2 and TRBJ2-7; 7 bases align to TRBD2. Per germline, CDR1 SNHLY and CDR2 FYNNEI. J was trimmed by 0 bases and V by 8 bases; bases with no gene match: 7. This CDR3 contains 14 residues.

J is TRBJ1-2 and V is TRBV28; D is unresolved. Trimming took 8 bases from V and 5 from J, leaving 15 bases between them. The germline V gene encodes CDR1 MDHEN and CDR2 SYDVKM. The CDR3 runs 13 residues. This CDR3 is CASGSGSDYGYTF. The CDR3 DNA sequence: TGTGCCAGCGGGTCCGGATCCGATTATGGCTACACCTTC.

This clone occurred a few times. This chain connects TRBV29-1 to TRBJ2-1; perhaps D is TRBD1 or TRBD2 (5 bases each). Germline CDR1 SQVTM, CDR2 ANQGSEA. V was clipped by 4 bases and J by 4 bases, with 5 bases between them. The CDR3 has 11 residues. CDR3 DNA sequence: TGCAGCGTTGGGGGGTACAATGAGCAGTTCTTC. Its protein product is CSVGGYNEQFF.

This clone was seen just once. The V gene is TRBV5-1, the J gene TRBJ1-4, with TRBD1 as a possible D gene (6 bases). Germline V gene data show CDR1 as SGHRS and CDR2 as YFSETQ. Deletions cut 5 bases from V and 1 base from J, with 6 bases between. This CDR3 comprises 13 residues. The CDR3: CASRTGTNEKLFF. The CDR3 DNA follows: TGCGCCAGCAGGACAGGAACTAATGAAAAACTGTTTTTT.

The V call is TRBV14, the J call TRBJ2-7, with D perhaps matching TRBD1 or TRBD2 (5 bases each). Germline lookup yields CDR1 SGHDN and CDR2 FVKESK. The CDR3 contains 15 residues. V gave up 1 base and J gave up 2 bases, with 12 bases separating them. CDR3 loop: CASSQGGFQTYEQYF. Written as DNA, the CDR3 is TGTGCCAGCAGCCAAGGGGGGTTTCAGACCTACGAGCAGTACTTC.

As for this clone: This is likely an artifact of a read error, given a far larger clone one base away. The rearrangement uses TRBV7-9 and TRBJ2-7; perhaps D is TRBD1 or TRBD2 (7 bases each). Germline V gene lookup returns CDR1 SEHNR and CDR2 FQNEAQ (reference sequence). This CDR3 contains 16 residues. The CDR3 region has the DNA TGTGCCAGCAGCCGGGGAGGGACAGCGGACTCCTACGAGCAGCACTTC. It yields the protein CASSRGGTADSYEQHF.

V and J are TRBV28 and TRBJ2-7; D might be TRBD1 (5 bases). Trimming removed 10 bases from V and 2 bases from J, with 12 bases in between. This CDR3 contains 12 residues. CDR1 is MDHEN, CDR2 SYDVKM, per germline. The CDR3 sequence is CATETAPYEQYF. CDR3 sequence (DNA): TGTGCCACCGAGACAGCCCCCTACGAGCAGTACTTC.

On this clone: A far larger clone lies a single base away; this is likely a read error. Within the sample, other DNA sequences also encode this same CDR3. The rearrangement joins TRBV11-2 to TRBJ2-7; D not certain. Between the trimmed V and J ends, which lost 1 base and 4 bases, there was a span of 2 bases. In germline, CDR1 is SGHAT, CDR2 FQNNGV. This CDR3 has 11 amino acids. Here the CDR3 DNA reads TGTGCCAGCAGCTTAGCTTACGAGCAGTACTTC. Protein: CASSLAYEQYF.

CDR3 protein: CASSHYGQGGHEQYF. The CDR3 nucleotides are TGTGCCAGCAGCCACTATGGACAGGGCGGCCACGAGCAGTACTTC. This rearrangement joins TRBV27 to TRBJ2-7; 8 nucleotides match TRBD1. CDR1 is MNHEY, CDR2 SMNVEV, per germline (reference sequence). The junction had 12 bases not matched to a gene; V was cut back by 6 bases and J by 5 bases. The length of the CDR3 is 15 residues.